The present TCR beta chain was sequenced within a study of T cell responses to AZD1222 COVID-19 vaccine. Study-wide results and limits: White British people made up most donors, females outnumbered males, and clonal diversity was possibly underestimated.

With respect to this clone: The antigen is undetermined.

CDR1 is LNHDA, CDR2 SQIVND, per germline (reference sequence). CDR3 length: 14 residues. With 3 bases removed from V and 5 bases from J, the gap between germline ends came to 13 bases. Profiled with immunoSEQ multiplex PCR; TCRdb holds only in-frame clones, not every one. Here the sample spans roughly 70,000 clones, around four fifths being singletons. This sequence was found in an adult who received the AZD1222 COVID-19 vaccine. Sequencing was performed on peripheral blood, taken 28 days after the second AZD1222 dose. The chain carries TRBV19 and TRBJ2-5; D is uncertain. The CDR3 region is CASSMEIDGETQYF. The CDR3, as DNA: TGTGCCAGTAGTATGGAAATAGACGGGGAGACCCAGTACTTC.